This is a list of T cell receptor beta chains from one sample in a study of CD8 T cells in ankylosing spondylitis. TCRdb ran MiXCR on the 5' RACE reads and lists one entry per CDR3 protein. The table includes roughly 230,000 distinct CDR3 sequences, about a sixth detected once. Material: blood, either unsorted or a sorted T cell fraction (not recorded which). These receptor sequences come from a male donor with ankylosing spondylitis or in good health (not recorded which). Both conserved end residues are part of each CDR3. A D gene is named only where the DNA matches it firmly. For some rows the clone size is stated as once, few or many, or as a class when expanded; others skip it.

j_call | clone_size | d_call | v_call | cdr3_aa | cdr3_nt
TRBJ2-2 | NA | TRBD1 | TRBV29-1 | CSGRQGNTGELFF | TGCAGCGGAAGACAGGGGAACACCGGGGAGCTGTTTTTT
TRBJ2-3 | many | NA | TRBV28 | CASLGRGASSDTQYF | TGTGCCAGCCTAGGACGGGGGGCGAGTTCAGATACGCAGTATTTT
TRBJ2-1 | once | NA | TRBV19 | CASSSGIVYNEQFF | TGTGCCAGTAGTAGCGGGATTGTCTACAATGAGCAGTTCTTC
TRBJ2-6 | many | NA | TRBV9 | CASSVAARGSLLSGANVLTF | TGTGCCAGCAGCGTAGCAGCCAGGGGCTCCCTCTTATCTGGGGCCAACGTCCTGACTTTC
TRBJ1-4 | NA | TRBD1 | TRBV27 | CASSLAGQPNEKLFF | TGTGCCAGCAGTTTAGCGGGACAGCCTAATGAAAAACTGTTTTTT
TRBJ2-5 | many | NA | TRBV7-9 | CASSLAGSTQETQYF | TGTGCCAGCAGCTTAGCGGGATCAACCCAAGAGACCCAGTACTTC
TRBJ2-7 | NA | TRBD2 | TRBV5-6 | CASSSLGLAGTSYEQYF | TGTGCCAGCAGCTCCCTGGGACTAGCGGGAACCTCCTACGAGCAGTACTTC
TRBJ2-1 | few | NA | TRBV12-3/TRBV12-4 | CASSPWVAHNEQFF | TGTGCCAGCTCGCCGTGGGTAGCCCACAATGAGCAGTTCTTC
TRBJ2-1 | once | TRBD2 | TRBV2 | CASSSSGGNYNEQFF | TGTGCCAGCAGTTCTAGCGGGGGTAACTACAATGAGCAGTTCTTC
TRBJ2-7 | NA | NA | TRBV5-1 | CASSLVRGPYEQYF | TGCGCCAGCAGCTTGGTCCGGGGACCCTACGAGCAGTACTTC
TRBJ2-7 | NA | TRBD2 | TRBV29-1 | CSTRLAGEHEQYF | TGCAGCACTCGACTAGCGGGAGAACACGAGCAGTACTTC
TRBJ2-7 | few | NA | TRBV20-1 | CSASTGGTSSYEQYF | TGCAGTGCTAGTACCGGCGGGACCAGCTCCTACGAGCAGTACTTC
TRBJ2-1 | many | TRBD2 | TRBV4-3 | CASSSLGERGGDEQFF | TGCGCCAGCAGCTCCCTGGGGGAGCGGGGGGGCGATGAGCAGTTCTTC
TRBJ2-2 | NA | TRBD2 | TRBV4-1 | CASSQDPDSGMDTGELFF | TGCGCCAGCAGCCAAGATCCGGATAGCGGGATGGACACCGGGGAGCTGTTTTTT
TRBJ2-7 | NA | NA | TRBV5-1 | CASSLGQGILYYEQYF | TGCGCCAGCAGCTTGGGGCAGGGGATACTATACTACGAGCAGTACTTC
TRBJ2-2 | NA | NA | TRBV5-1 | CASSLGETNTGELFF | TGCGCCAGCAGCTTGGGGGAGACAAACACCGGGGAGCTGTTTTTT
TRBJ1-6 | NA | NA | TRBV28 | CASSLTGNSPLHF | TGTGCCAGCAGCCTGACGGGGAATTCACCCCTCCACTTT
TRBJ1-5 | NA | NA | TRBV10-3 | CAISANEAFSGPQHF | TGTGCCATCAGTGCAAACGAGGCTTTTTCTGGGCCCCAGCATTTT
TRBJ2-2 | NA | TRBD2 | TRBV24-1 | CATSASGGTGELFF | TGTGCCACCAGTGCCTCGGGAGGGACCGGGGAGCTGTTTTTT
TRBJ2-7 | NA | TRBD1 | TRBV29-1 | CSARDRGSHEQYF | TGCAGCGCTCGGGACAGGGGTTCCCACGAGCAGTACTTC
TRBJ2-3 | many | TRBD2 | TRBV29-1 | CSVGLAGRTDTQYF | TGCAGCGTAGGACTAGCGGGACGCACAGATACGCAGTATTTT
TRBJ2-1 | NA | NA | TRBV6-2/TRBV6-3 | CASRYSSAPPFEQFF | TGTGCCAGCCGTTACTCGAGCGCCCCCCCCTTTGAGCAGTTCTTC
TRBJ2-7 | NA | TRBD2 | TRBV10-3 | CAITEGLAGGNYEQYF | TGTGCCATCACCGAGGGTCTAGCGGGAGGGAACTACGAGCAGTACTTC
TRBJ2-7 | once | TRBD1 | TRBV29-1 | CSVGQGFDEQYF | TGCAGCGTTGGACAGGGTTTCGACGAGCAGTACTTC
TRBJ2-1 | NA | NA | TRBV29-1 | CSVVQGINEQFF | TGCAGCGTTGTTCAGGGAATAAATGAGCAGTTCTTC
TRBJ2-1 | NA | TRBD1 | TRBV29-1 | CSVETGGLSLYNEQFF | TGCAGCGTGGAGACAGGGGGACTATCTCTCTACAATGAGCAGTTCTTC
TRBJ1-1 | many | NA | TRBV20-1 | CSAPDRNTEAFF | TGCAGTGCACCGGACAGGAACACTGAAGCTTTCTTT
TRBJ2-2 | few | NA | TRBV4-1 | CASNKGQLNKNTGELFF | TGCGCCAGCAACAAGGGGCAGCTCAACAAGAACACCGGGGAGCTGTTTTTT
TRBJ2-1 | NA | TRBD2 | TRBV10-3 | CAALSGGDNEQFF | TGTGCCGCTCTCAGCGGGGGGGACAATGAGCAGTTCTTC
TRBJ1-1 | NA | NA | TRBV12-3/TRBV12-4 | CASSLLINTEAFF | TGTGCCAGCAGTTTGTTGATTAACACTGAAGCTTTCTTT
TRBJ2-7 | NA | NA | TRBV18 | CASSDRDGSYEQYF | TGTGCCAGCTCAGACCGGGACGGGTCCTACGAGCAGTACTTC
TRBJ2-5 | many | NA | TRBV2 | CASSIDREDQYF | TGTGCCAGCAGTATCGACAGGGAGGACCAGTACTTC
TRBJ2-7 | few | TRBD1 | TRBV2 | CASTRQGLPYEQYF | TGTGCCAGCACTCGACAGGGGTTACCCTACGAGCAGTACTTC
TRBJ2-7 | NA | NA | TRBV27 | CASSLASNYEQYF | TGTGCCAGCAGTTTGGCTAGTAACTACGAGCAGTACTTC
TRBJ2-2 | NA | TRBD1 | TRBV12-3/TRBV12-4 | CASSFKPDRSAGELFF | TGTGCCAGCAGTTTCAAGCCGGACAGGTCCGCCGGGGAGCTGTTTTTT
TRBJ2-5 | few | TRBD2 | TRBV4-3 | CASSQVPSGRAGETQYF | TGCGCCAGCAGCCAAGTACCTAGCGGGAGGGCCGGTGAGACCCAGTACTTC
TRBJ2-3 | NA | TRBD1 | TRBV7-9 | CASSARQGDPRSDTQYF | TGTGCCAGCAGCGCTCGACAGGGGGACCCTAGGTCAGATACGCAGTATTTT
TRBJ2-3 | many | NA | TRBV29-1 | CSVEGTADTQYF | TGCAGCGTTGAAGGGACAGCAGATACGCAGTATTTT
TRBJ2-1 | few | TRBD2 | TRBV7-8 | CASSERTSGNEQFF | TGTGCCAGCAGCGAGAGGACTAGCGGCAATGAGCAGTTCTTC
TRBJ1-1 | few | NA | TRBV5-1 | CASSLASASNTEAFF | TGCGCCAGCAGCTTGGCGTCAGCCTCGAACACTGAAGCTTTCTTT
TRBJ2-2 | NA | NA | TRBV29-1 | CSVVGPNTGELFF | TGCAGCGTTGTCGGCCCGAACACCGGGGAGCTGTTTTTT
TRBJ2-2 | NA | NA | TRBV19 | CASTDAPPTGELFF | TGTGCCAGCACGGATGCGCCACCAACCGGGGAGCTGTTTTTT
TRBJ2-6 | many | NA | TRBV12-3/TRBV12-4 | CASSLGPDISGANVLTF | TGTGCCAGCAGTTTAGGGCCCGATATCTCTGGGGCCAACGTCCTGACTTTC
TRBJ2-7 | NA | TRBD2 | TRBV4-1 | CASSQDSREGTYEQYF | TGCGCCAGCAGCCAAGATTCGCGGGAGGGCACCTACGAGCAGTACTTC
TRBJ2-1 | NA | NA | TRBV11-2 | CASSREGDNEQFF | TGTGCCAGCAGCCGCGAGGGAGACAATGAGCAGTTCTTC
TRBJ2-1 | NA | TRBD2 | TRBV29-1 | CSVEGLAGGSSYNEQFF | TGCAGCGTAGAGGGACTAGCGGGAGGGAGCTCCTACAATGAGCAGTTCTTC
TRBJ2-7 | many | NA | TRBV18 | CASSPPNSDTYEQYF | TGTGCCAGCTCACCACCGAACAGTGACACCTACGAGCAGTACTTC
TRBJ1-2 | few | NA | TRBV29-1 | CSVVGTYGYTF | TGCAGCGTTGTGGGCACCTATGGCTACACCTTC
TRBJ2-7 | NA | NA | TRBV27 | CASSSSASSYEQYF | TGTGCCAGCAGTTCCAGCGCGAGCTCCTACGAGCAGTACTTC
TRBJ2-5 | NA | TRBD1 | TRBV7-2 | CASSLARGRYQRTGEETQYF | TGTGCCAGCAGCTTAGCGAGGGGGAGATACCAACGGACAGGGGAAGAGACCCAGTACTTC
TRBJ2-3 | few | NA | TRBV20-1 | CSARGVADTQYF | TGCAGTGCTAGAGGGGTGGCAGATACGCAGTATTTT
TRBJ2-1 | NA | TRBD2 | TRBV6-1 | CASSSTAGGNEQFF | TGTGCCAGCAGCAGCACTGCGGGGGGGAATGAGCAGTTCTTC